This T cell receptor beta chain was observed in a study of blood T cell repertoires in COVID-19. The CDR3 has 17 amino acids. Losses at the gene ends were 6 bases for V and 5 bases for J; bases not matched to a gene: 15. Germline V gene sequence: CDR1 LGHDT, CDR2 YNNKEL (reference sequence). Some clones are missing from TCRdb's copy, which holds only in-frame ones; the method was immunoSEQ multiplex PCR. Counted here are under 300,000 clones, 65% to 85% occurring once; the ten biggest clones make up around 4.1%. This rearrangement joins TRBV3-1 (or the pseudogene TRBV3-2) to TRBJ2-2; 7 bases line up with TRBD1. Sequencing was done on a sample of peripheral blood. This clonotype originated in a middle-aged woman with active or convalescent COVID-19. The CDR3 region is CASRERDRSIKTGELFF. In DNA, the CDR3 is TGTGCCAGCAGGGAACGGGACAGATCTATCAAGACCGGGGAGCTGTTTTTT.